This T cell receptor beta chain is from a study of control samples from healthy donors and cancer patients (dated by TCRdb to about 2020). V is cut by 3 bases and J by 9 bases, and the space between the germline ends is 18 bases. There are 14 amino acids in the CDR3, from cysteine to phenylalanine inclusive. Only CDR3 DNA remains: 42 bases, in frame from the first base. CDR1 PRHDT and CDR2 FYEKMQ were looked up in the germline V gene (reference sequence). Library creation used the immunoSEQ multiplex PCR assay. TCRdb re-hosts the immuneACCESS table, in-frame sequences only. Its copies lack some clones; in the studies checked, an unresolved V gene accounts for under half of them, and the cause for the rest is not known. The sample table contains about 97,000 clones; only one count was recorded for about 91% of them. Clones ranked in the top ten supply 2% to 2.5% of the sample. Only a few counts were recorded for this clone. The antigen it recognizes is unknown. Qualities for individual bases were not recorded, and no much larger clone is one base off.

The sample taken for sequencing was blood. The clonotype originates from a woman under 30 in good health. This chain is built from TRBV13 and TRBJ2-7; there is no confident call for the D gene. The CDR3 amino acid sequence is: CASSFSGGRPGQYF. The nucleotides read TGTGCCAGCAGCTTTTCGGGTGGACGGCCGGGGCAGTACTTC. Supplemented by the reference TRBV13 and TRBJ2-7 proteins around the CDR3, the complete variable domain is AAGVIQSPRHLIKEKRETATLKCYPIPRHDTVYWYQQGPGQDPQFLISFYEKMQSDKGSIPDRFSAQQFSDYHSELNMSSLELGDSALYFCASSFSGGRPGQYFGPGTRLTVT.